Detailed here is one TCR beta chain. The antigen is undetermined. This record belongs to a study of cytomegalovirus exposure and HLA in healthy donors. The CDR3 loop spans 15 amino acids. The V gene end was trimmed by 1 base and the J gene end by 3 bases; junction bases not matched to a gene: 7. Germline CDR1 reads SGHRS; CDR2 reads YFSETQ. Regarding the study as a whole: Cytomegalovirus-associated status was assigned to some 180 TCR beta chains.

The method was immunoSEQ multiplex PCR; TCRdb's version includes in-frame clones alone and lacks a portion of them. The top ten clones hold 9.5% to 15% of a sample with about 250,000 clones, less than 90% of them seen once. The V and J genes are TRBV5-1 and TRBJ2-7, with TRBD1 identical over 7 bases. This TCR came from a man younger than 35 in good health and CMV-seropositive. The sample consisted of PBMCs. The CDR3 region has the DNA TGCGCCAGCAGCTTGACAGGGGATCCTCACTACGAGCAGTACTTC. This gives the protein CASSLTGDPHYEQYF.